The sequence of this TCR beta chain was determined in a study of PD-1 blockade in mismatch repair-deficient tumors. On the study more broadly: Patients had around 11 mismatch repair-deficient cancer types and were previously treated and progressing.

A note on this clone: What it binds is not known.

Profiling relied on immunoSEQ multiplex PCR, and the TCRdb table lists in-frame clones only, not all of them. The profile shows roughly 110,000 clones, 60% to 85% of them singletons. The CDR3 loop spans 16 amino acids. After removal of 3 bases from V and 1 base from J, the junction contained 7 bases not matched to a gene. CDR1 is GTSNPN and CDR2 is SVGIG in the germline V gene (reference sequence). PCR or immunohistochemistry showed mismatch repair deficiency in every enrolled patient. TCR sequencing covered a few patients who responded to pembrolizumab. Study results and caveats: After pembrolizumab, tumor-resident clones rose rapidly, then generally contracted before radiologic responses.

V and J are TRBV30 and TRBJ2-3; 10 positions match TRBD1. Sample: peripheral blood, taken 60 to 65 weeks after starting pembrolizumab. The sequence was obtained from an adult with mismatch repair-deficient cancer. As DNA, the CDR3 is TGTGCCTGGAGCCGACGGGACAGGGGAGGCACAGATACGCAGTATTTT. This encodes CAWSRRDRGGTDTQYF.